This TCR beta chain was obtained from a study of T cells expressing NK-cell markers (dated by TCRdb to the early 2020s). About the full investigation: In sorted CD3+CD56+NKG2C+, CD3+CD56+NKG2C- and CD3+CD56-NKG2C+ T-cell subsets from eight donors, TCR beta-chain repertoires were profiled. Sequencing of the libraries produced 2 x 150 bp reads on Illumina HiSeq 2000/2500, MiSeq or NextSeq. Randomly selected healthy volunteers, three men and five women, were used as the eight sequenced donors. Among the eight sequenced donors, seven were HCMV-seropositive and one was HCMV-seronegative. Broader findings and caveats from the paper: It remained unclear whether the expanded NKG2C-expressing T cell clones were specific for HCMV antigens. Those dominant clonotypes were again the most abundant among CD3+CD56-NKG2C+ cells in a few donors, at roughly 25-65%. In roughly six donors, the dominant CD3+CD56+NKG2C+ clonotypes ranked among the top 10 CD8+ clonotypes, making up roughly 1.0-7.0% of CD8+ T cells.

Concerning this clonotype: Its specific antigen is unknown.

HCMV serostatus was determined by detecting HCMV-specific IgG in serum with a commercial ELISA kit. Peripheral blood mononuclear cells were isolated from blood by Ficoll density gradient centrifugation. From the cysteine up to the phenylalanine, the CDR3 has a length of 13 residues. There is no recorded DNA. CDR1 and CDR2, looked up from the germline V gene, are SGHTA and FQGTGA. TCRdb lists the instrument as Illumina HiSeq 2000. TCR beta cDNA libraries were made by 5'RACE template switching that added a universal primer site and unique molecular identifiers. cDNA synthesis was primed from the TCR beta constant segment, followed by two successive PCR amplification steps. Regarding the original processing steps: MIGEC handled demultiplexing of the reads and grouping by UMI, while MiTCR was used to assemble and quantify clonotypes. To exclude erroneous sequences, only TCR cDNA sequences supported by at least two reads were retained. The tcR package was used for downstream repertoire analysis, and clonotypes were matched between fractions using CDR3 nucleotide sequence together with V segment. VDJmatch was used to annotate antigen specificity against VDJdb, with one amino acid substitution in CDR3 allowed. After TCRdb reprocessed the reads, each CDR3 protein sequence was kept as one row, without DNA. TCRdb's processing, not the study's, gives the V and J calls here. The table held for this sample gives fewer than 200,000 distinct CDR3 sequences. The top ten clonotypes cover approximately 17% of the sample.

The sequencing sample was made of blood T cells: a sorted CD56 or NKG2C T cell subset, CD4+ or CD8+ T cells, or bulk PBMC T cells (not recorded which). The rearrangement combines TRBV7-3 with TRBJ2-7. This clonotype was obtained from a woman between 18 and 75 years old in good health. The CDR3 here reads CASSLTKESSQYF.